Listed below are T cell receptor beta chains from one sample, sequenced in a study of blood T cell repertoires in COVID-19. The data were produced by immunoSEQ multiplex PCR, yet TCRdb's version contains in-frame clones alone and is incomplete. The sample yields roughly 99,000 clones, less than 90% seen once. Input material: peripheral blood. These TCRs come from a human donor in a cohort sampled during active COVID-19. CDR3s include the opening cysteine and the closing phenylalanine or tryptophan. D genes are given only for firm matches. Clone size is stated in some rows and not others, as once, few, many or a class when expanded.

D	size	V	J	CDR3	DNA
TRBD1	.	TRBV3-1/TRBV3-2	TRBJ1-1	CASSQQGAEAFF	TGTGCCAGCAGTCAACAGGGGGCCGAAGCTTTCTTT
TRBD1	.	TRBV28	TRBJ1-5	CASSLDRGLSAQHF	TGTGCCAGCAGTCTGGACAGGGGTCTATCGGCCCAGCATTTT
.	.	TRBV7-9	TRBJ2-1	CASSFVYWGDYNEQFF	TGTGCCAGCAGCTTTGTTTACTGGGGCGACTACAATGAGCAGTTCTTC
TRBD2	.	TRBV9	TRBJ2-1	CASSVGAGGYNEQFF	TGTGCCAGCAGCGTAGGAGCGGGAGGCTACAATGAGCAGTTCTTC
.	.	TRBV30	TRBJ2-7	CAWSPQIGSYEQYF	TGTGCCTGGAGTCCACAGATAGGTAGTTACGAGCAGTACTTC
.	.	TRBV19	TRBJ2-7	CASSHERGGYEQYF	TGTGCCAGTAGCCATGAAAGAGGGGGTTACGAGCAGTACTTC
.	.	TRBV7-2	TRBJ2-2	CASSLYARANTGELFF	TGTGCCAGCAGCTTATATGCCCGCGCGAACACCGGGGAGCTGTTTTTT
TRBD1	.	TRBV27	TRBJ1-1	CASSLGTGRTMNTEAFF	TGTGCCAGCAGTCTAGGGACAGGGCGTACTATGAACACTGAAGCTTTCTTT
.	.	TRBV3-1/TRBV3-2	TRBJ1-4	CASSQGGRTNEKLFF	TGTGCCAGCAGCCAAGGTGGGCGCACTAATGAAAAACTGTTTTTT
TRBD2	.	TRBV6-5	TRBJ2-7	CASSPGLAESYEQYF	TGTGCCAGCAGCCCGGGACTAGCGGAGTCCTACGAGCAGTACTTC
.	.	TRBV28	TRBJ1-1	CASSPRLWGTFFAAEAFF	TGTGCCAGCAGTCCAAGATTATGGGGGACATTTTTTGCCGCTGAAGCTTTCTTT
TRBD1	.	TRBV5-4	TRBJ1-2	CASSYRDRVGYTF	TGTGCCAGCAGCTACCGGGACAGGGTAGGCTACACCTTC
TRBD1	few	TRBV11-2	TRBJ2-3	CAGAWDRGPDTQYF	TGTGCCGGGGCGTGGGACAGGGGTCCAGATACGCAGTATTTT
.	.	TRBV12-5	TRBJ1-2	CASGLVLFITAPWKDGYTF	TGTGCTAGTGGTTTGGTACTCTTTATCACAGCCCCATGGAAGGATGGCTACACCTTC
.	few	TRBV6-5	TRBJ1-2	CASSPEWGGGYTF	TGTGCCAGCAGCCCGGAATGGGGGGGCGGCTACACCTTC
.	.	TRBV12-3/TRBV12-4	TRBJ2-1	CASSQTREQFF	TGTGCCAGCAGCCAAACCCGGGAGCAGTTCTTC
TRBD2	.	TRBV24-1	TRBJ2-7	CATSEGTRNYEQYF	TGTGCCACCAGTGAAGGGACTAGAAACTACGAGCAGTACTTC
.	.	TRBV2	TRBJ2-7	CASSEQGTLRDEQYF	TGTGCCAGCAGTGAACAGGGAACCCTCCGGGACGAGCAGTACTTC
TRBD1	once	TRBV10-3	TRBJ2-1	CAISEFGGQGTRYNEQFF	TGTGCCATCAGTGAGTTCGGGGGACAGGGGACCCGATACAATGAGCAGTTCTTC
TRBD2	.	TRBV5-6	TRBJ2-7	CASSRGASGSYEQYF	TGTGCCAGCAGCCGGGGGGCTAGCGGGAGTTACGAGCAGTACTTC
TRBD1	.	TRBV19	TRBJ1-2	CASSPGTGANYGYTF	TGTGCCAGTAGTCCCGGGACAGGAGCTAACTATGGCTACACCTTC
TRBD2	.	TRBV7-2	TRBJ2-4	CASSLALAGDRIQYF	TGTGCCAGCAGCTTAGCGCTAGCGGGTGATCGGATTCAGTACTTC
.	.	TRBV7-8	TRBJ1-2	CASSLDGGNYGYTF	TGTGCCAGCAGCTTAGATGGCGGGAACTATGGCTACACCTTC